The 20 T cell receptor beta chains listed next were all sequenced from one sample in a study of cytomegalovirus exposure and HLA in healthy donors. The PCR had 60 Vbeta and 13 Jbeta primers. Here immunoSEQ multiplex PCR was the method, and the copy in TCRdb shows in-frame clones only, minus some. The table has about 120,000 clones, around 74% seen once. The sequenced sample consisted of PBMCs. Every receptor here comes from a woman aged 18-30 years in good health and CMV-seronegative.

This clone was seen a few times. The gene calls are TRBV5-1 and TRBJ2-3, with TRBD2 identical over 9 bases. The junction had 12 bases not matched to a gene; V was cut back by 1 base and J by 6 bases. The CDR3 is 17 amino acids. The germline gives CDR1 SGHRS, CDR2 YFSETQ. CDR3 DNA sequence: TGCGCCAGCAGCTTGCGTCCAGCGGGGGGCGTCCCCGATACGCAGTATTTT. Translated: CASSLRPAGGVPDTQYF.

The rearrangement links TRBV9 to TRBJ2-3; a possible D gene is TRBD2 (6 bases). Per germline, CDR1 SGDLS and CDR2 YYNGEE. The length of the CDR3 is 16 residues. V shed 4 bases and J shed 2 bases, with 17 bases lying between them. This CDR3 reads CASSPHPGGDTDTQYF. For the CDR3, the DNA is TGTGCCAGCAGCCCACACCCCGGCGGGGACACAGATACGCAGTATTTT.

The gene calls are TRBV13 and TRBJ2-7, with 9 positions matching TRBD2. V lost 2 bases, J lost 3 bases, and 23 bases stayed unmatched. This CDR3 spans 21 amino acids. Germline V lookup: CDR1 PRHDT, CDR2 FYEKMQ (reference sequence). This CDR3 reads CASSLISSPGVSGGRGYEQYF. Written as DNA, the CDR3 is TGTGCCAGCAGCTTAATCTCCTCGCCCGGAGTGAGCGGGGGGAGAGGCTACGAGCAGTACTTC. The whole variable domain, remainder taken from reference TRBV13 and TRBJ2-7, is AAGVIQSPRHLIKEKRETATLKCYPIPRHDTVYWYQQGPGQDPQFLISFYEKMQSDKGSIPDRFSAQQFSDYHSELNMSSLELGDSALYFCASSLISSPGVSGGRGYEQYFGPGTRLTVT.

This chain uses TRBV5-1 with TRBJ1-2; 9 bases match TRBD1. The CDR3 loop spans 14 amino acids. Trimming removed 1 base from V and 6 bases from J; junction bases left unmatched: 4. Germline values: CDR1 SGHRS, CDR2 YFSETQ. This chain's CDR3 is CASSLSGTGNGYTF. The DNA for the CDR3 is TGCGCCAGCAGCTTGTCCGGGACAGGGAATGGCTACACCTTC.

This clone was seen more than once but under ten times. CDR3 DNA: TGTGCCAGCAGCGTCTTCGGGACAGGTGGATCACCCCTCCACTTT. Translated, it gives CASSVFGTGGSPLHF. V and J are TRBV7-8 and TRBJ1-6; 8 bases are shared with TRBD1. Trimming cost V 5 bases and J 10 bases; bases outside gene matches: 10. The CDR3 spans 15 residues. CDR1 and CDR2 (germline): SGHVS, FQNEAQ. The full variable domain, its missing parts supplied by reference TRBV7-8 and TRBJ1-6, is GAGVSQSPRYKVAKRGQDVALRCDPISGHVSLFWYQQALGQGPEFLTYFQNEAQLDKSGLPSDRFFAERPEGSVSTLKIQRTQQEDSAVYLCASSVFGTGGSPLHFGNGTRLTVT.

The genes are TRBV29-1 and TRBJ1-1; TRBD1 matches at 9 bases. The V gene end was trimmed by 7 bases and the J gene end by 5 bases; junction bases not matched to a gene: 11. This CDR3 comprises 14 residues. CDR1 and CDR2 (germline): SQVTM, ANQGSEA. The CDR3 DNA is TGCAGCGCTCAGGGGACAGGGCGGGGAACTGAAGCTTTCTTT. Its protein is CSAQGTGRGTEAFF.

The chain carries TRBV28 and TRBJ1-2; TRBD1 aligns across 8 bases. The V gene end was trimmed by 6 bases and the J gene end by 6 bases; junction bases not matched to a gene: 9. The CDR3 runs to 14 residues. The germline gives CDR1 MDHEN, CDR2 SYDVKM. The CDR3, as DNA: TGTGCCAGCAGCCTGACAGGGGAAGGGGATGGCTACACCTTC. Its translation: CASSLTGEGDGYTF.

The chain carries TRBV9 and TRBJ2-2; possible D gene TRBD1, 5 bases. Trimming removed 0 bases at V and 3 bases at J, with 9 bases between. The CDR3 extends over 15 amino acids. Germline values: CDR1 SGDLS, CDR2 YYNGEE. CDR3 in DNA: TGTGCCAGCAGCGTAGGAACAGGTGACACCGGGGAGCTGTTTTTT. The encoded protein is CASSVGTGDTGELFF.

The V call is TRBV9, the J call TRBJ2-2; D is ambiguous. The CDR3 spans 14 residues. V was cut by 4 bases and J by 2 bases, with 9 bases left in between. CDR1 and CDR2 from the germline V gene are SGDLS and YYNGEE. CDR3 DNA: TGTGCCAGCAGCCTAGGCGTTAACACCGGGGAGCTGTTTTTT. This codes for CASSLGVNTGELFF. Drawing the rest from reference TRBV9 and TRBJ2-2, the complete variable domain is DSGVTQTPKHLITATGQRVTLRCSPRSGDLSVYWYQQSLDQGLQFLIQYYNGEERAKGNILERFSAQQFPDLHSELNLSSLELGDSALYFCASSLGVNTGELFFGEGSRLTVL.

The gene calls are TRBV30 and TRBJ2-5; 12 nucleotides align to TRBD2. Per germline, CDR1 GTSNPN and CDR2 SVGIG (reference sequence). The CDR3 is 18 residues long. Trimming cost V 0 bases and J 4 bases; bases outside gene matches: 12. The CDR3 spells CAWSVPSGGAAPRETQYF. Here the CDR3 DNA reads TGTGCCTGGAGTGTCCCTAGCGGGGGGGCGGCGCCACGAGAGACCCAGTACTTC.

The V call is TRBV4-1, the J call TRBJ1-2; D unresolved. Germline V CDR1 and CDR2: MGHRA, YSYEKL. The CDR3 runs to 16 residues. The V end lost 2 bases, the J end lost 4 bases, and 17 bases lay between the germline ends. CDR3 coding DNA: TGCGCCAGCAGCCAATTCCGTCAGGTCGATGCCTATGGCTACACCTTC. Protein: CASSQFRQVDAYGYTF.

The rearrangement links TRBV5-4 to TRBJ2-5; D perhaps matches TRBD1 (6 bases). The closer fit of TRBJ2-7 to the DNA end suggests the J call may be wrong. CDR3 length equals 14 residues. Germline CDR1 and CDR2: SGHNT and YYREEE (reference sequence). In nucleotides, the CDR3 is TGTGCCAGCAGTACTACTCACAGGGTTGGCGAGCAGTACTTC. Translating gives CASSTTHRVGEQYF.

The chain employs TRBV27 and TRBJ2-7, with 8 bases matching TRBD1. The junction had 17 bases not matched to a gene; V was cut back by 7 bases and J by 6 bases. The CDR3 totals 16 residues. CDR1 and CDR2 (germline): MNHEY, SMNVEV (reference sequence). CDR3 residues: CASKRQGSLGTTEQYF. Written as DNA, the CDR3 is TGTGCCAGCAAAAGACAGGGGTCCCTCGGTACGACCGAGCAGTACTTC.

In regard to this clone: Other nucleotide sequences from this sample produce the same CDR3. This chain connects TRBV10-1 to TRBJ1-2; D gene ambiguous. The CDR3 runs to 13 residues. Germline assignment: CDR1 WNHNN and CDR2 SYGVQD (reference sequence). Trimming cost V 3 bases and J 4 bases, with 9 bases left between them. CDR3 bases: TGCGCCAGCAGTGAATCAGGATCCTATGGCTACACCTTC. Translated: CASSESGSYGYTF.

The CDR3 loop reads CASSRGVVANQPQHF. The CDR3 DNA reads TGTGCCAGCTCCCGGGGGGTCGTTGCGAATCAGCCCCAGCATTTT. This chain uses TRBV11-2 with TRBJ1-5, with D perhaps TRBD1 (5 bases). Germline loops: CDR1 SGHAT, CDR2 FQNNGV. CDR3 size: 15 residues. With 8 bases removed from V and 4 bases from J, the gap between germline ends came to 18 bases.

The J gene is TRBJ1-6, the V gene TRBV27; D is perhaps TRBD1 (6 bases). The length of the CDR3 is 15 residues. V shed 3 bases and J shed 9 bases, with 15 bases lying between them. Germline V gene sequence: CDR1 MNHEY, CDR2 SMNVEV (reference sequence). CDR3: CASSLGGRSISPLHF. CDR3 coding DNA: TGTGCCAGCAGTTTGGGGGGGCGAAGCATTTCACCCCTCCACTTT.

CDR3 in DNA: TGTGCCAGTAGTATAGGCCCGGGACTCCAGTCAGCTGAAGCTTTCTTT. Encoded protein: CASSIGPGLQSAEAFF. The V gene is TRBV19, the J gene TRBJ1-1; weak D call: TRBD1 (5 bases). The CDR3 loop spans 16 amino acids. CDR1 and CDR2 (germline): LNHDA, SQIVND (reference sequence). Trimming left V 1 base short and J 6 bases short, with 18 bases between.

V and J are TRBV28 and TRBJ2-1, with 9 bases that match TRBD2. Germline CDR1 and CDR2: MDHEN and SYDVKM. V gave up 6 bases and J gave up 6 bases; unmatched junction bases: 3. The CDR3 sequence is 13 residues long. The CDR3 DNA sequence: TGTGCCAGCAGCCTAGCGGGGTTCAATGAGCAGTTCTTC. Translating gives CASSLAGFNEQFF.

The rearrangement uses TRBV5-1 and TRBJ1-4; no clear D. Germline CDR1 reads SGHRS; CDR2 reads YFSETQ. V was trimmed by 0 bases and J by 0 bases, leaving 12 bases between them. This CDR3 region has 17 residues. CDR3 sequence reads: CASSLDHLSATNEKLFF. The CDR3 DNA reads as TGCGCCAGCAGCTTGGACCATCTCAGCGCAACTAATGAAAAACTGTTTTTT.

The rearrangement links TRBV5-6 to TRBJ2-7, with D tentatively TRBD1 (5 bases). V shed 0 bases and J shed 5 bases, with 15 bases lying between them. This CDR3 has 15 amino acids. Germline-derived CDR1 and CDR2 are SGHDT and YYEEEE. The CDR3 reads CASSLGVAGINEQYF. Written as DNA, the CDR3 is TGTGCCAGCAGCTTGGGGGTGGCAGGGATAAACGAGCAGTACTTC.